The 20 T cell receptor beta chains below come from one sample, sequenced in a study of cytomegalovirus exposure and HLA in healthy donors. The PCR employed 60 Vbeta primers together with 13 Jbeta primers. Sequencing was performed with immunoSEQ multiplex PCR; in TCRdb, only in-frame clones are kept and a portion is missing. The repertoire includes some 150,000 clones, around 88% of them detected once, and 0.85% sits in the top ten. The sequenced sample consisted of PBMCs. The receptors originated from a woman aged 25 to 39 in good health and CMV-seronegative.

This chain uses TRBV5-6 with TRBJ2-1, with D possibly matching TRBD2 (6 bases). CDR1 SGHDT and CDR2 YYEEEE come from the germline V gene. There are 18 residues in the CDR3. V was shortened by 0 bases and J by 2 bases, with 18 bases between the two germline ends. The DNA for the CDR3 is TGTGCCAGCAGCTTGGGTAGGGGCGCGGGGCCTCCCTACAATGAGCAGTTCTTC. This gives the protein CASSLGRGAGPPYNEQFF. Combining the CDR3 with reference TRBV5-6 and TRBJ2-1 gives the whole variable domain DAGVTQSPTHLIKTRGQQVTLRCSPKSGHDTVSWYQQALGQGPQFIFQYYEEEERQRGNFPDRFSGHQFPNYSSELNVNALLLGDSALYLCASSLGRGAGPPYNEQFFGPGTRLTVL.

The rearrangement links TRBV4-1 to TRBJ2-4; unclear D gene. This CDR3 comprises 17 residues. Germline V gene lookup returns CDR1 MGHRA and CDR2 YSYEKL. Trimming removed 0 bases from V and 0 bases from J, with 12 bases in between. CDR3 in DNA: TGCGCCAGCAGCCAAGAAGTACTCTTACTAGCCAAAAACATTCAGTACTTC. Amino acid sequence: CASSQEVLLLAKNIQYF.

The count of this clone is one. CDR3 nucleotide sequence: TGCGCCAGCAGCTTGCTACCGGGGGAGCAGCCCCAGCATTTT. Its translation is CASSLLPGEQPQHF. V and J are TRBV5-1 and TRBJ1-5; TRBD1 might be the D (5 bases). Germline V lookup: CDR1 SGHRS, CDR2 YFSETQ. V shed 1 base and J shed 7 bases, with 12 bases lying between them. The CDR3 is made up of 14 amino acids. Combining the CDR3 with reference TRBV5-1 and TRBJ1-5 gives the whole variable domain KAGVTQTPRYLIKTRGQQVTLSCSPISGHRSVSWYQQTPGQGLQFLFEYFSETQRNKGNFPGRFSGRQFSNSRSEMNVSTLELGDSALYLCASSLLPGEQPQHFGDGTRLSIL.

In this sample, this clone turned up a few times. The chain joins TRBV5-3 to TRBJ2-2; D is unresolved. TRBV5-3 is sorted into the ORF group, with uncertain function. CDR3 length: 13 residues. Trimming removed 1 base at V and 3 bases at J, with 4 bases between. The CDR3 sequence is CARSLRYTGELFF. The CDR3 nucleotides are TGTGCCAGAAGCTTGCGTTACACCGGGGAGCTGTTTTTT.

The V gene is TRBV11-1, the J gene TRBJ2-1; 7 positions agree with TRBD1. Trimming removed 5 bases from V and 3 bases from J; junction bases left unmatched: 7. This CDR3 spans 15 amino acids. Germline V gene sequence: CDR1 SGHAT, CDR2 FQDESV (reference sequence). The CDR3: CASSRQGDFYNEQFF. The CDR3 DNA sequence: TGTGCCAGCAGCCGACAGGGCGATTTCTACAATGAGCAGTTCTTC.

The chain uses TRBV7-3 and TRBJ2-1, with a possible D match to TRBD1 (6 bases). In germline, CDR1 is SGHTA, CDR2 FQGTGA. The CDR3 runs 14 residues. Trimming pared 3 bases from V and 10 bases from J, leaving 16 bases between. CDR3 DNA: TGTGCCAGCAGCTTCTACGGGGCCCAGGGGGAGCAGTTCTTC. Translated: CASSFYGAQGEQFF.

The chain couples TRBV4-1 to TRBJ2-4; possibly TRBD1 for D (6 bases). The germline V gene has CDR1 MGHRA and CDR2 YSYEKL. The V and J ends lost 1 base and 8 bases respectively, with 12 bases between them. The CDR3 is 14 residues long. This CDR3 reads CASSQGGGFDIQYF. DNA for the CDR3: TGCGCCAGCAGCCAAGGAGGGGGATTCGACATTCAGTACTTC.

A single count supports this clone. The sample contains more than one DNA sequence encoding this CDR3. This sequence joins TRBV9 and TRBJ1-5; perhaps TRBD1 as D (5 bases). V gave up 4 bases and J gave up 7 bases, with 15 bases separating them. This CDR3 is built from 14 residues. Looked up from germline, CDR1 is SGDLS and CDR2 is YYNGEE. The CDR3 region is CASSSRGGGQPQHF. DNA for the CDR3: TGTGCCAGCAGCTCCCGGGGGGGAGGGCAGCCCCAGCATTTT. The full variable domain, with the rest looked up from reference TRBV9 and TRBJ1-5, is DSGVTQTPKHLITATGQRVTLRCSPRSGDLSVYWYQQSLDQGLQFLIQYYNGEERAKGNILERFSAQQFPDLHSELNLSSLELGDSALYFCASSSRGGGQPQHFGDGTRLSIL.

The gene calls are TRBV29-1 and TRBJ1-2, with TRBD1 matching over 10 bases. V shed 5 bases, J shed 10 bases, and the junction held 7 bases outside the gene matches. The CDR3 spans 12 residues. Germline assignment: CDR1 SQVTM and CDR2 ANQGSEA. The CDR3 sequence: CSVYRTGGNYTF. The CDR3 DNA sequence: TGCAGCGTTTATAGGACAGGGGGGAACTACACCTTC.

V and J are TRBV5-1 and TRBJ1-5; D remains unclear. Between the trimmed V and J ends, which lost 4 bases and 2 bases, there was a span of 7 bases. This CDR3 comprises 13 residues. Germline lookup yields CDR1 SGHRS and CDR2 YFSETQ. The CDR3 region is CASSPGGNQPQHF. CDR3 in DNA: TGCGCCAGCAGCCCCGGGGGCAATCAGCCCCAGCATTTT.

The CDR3 loop is CASSRLAGGNYEQYF. In DNA form, the CDR3 reads TGCGCCAGCAGCCGACTAGCGGGAGGCAACTACGAGCAGTACTTC. This sequence joins TRBV5-1 and TRBJ2-7, with 13 bases fitting TRBD2. Germline CDR1 and CDR2: SGHRS and YFSETQ. The CDR3 contains 15 residues. Trimming removed 4 bases from V and 3 bases from J; junction bases left unmatched: 4.

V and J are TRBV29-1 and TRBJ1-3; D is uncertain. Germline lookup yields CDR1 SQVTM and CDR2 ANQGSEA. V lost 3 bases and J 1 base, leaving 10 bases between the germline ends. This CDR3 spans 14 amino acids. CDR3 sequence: CSVDDERSGNTIYF. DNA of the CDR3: TGCAGCGTTGATGATGAGAGATCTGGAAACACCATATATTTT.

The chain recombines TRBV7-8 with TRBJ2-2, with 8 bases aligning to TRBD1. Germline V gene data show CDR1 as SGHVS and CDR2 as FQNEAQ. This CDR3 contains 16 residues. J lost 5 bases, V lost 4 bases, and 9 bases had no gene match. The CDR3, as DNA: TGTGCCAGCAGCTCCCGGGACAGGACTCTTACCGGGGAGCTGTTTTTT. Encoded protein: CASSSRDRTLTGELFF.

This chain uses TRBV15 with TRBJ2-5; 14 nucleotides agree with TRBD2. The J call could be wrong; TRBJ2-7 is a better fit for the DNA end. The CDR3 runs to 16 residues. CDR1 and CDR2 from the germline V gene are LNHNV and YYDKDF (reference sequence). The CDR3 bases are TGTGCCACCAGCGGTCCGGGACTAGCGGGGGCCTACGAGCAGTACTTC. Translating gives CATSGPGLAGAYEQYF.

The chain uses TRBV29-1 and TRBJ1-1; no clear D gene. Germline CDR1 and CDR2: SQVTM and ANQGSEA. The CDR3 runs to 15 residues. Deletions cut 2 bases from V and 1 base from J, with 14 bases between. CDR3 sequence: CSVESPNMKNTEAFF. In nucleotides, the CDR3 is TGCAGCGTTGAATCCCCCAACATGAAGAACACTGAAGCTTTCTTT.

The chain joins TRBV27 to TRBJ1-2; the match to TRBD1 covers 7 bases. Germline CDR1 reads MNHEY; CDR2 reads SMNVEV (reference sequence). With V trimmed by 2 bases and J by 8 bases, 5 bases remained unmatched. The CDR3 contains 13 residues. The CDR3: CASSLGRGNGYTF. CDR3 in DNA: TGTGCCAGCAGTTTAGGCAGGGGGAACGGCTACACCTTC.

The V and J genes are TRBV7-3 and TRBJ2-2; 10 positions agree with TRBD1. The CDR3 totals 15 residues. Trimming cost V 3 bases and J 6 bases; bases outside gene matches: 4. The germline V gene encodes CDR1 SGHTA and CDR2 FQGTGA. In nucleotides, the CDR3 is TGTGCCAGCAGCTTGGGACAGGGGAGAGCCGGGGAGCTGTTTTTT. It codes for CASSLGQGRAGELFF.

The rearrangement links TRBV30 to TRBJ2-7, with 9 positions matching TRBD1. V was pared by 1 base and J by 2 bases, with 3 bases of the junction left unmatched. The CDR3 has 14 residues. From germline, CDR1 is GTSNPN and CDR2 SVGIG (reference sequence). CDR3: CAWSDRGQTYEQYF. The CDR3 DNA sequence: TGTGCCTGGAGTGACAGGGGGCAAACCTACGAGCAGTACTTC. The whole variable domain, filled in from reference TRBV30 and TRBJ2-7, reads SQTIHQWPATLVQPVGSPLSLECTVEGTSNPNLYWYRQAAGRGLQLLFYSVGIGQISSEVPQNLSASRPQDRQFILSSKKLLLSDSGFYLCAWSDRGQTYEQYFGPGTRLTVT.

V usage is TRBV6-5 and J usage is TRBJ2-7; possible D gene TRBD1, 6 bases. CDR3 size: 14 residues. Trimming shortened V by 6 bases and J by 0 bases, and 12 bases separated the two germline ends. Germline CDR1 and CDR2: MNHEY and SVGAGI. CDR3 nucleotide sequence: TGTGCCAGCAGCGTTGCCAGGGGCTCCTACGAGCAGTACTTC. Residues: CASSVARGSYEQYF.

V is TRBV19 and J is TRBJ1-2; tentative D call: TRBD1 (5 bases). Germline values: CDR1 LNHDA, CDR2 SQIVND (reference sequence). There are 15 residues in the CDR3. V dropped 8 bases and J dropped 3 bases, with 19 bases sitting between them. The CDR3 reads CASQNTGGDDYGYTF. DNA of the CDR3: TGTGCCAGTCAAAACACTGGGGGGGACGACTATGGCTACACCTTC.